The entry below gives a single T cell receptor beta chain sequence along with its context. This record comes from a study of blood T cell repertoires in COVID-19. Study details: COVID-19 samples, acute and convalescent, were from the United States, Italy and Spain.

Assay: immunoSEQ multiplex PCR; the TCRdb copy retains only in-frame clones and omits some. The table lists a few hundred thousand clones, around 82% of them singletons, with roughly 0.94% in the top ten. The V segment lost 8 bases and the J segment 9 bases; nucleotides outside the gene matches: 4. Germline V gene data show CDR1 as MDHEN and CDR2 as SYDVKM. The CDR3 consists of 12 residues. The chain couples TRBV28 to TRBJ1-6, with 7 bases lining up with TRBD1. Material: peripheral blood. This receptor was obtained from a human donor with COVID-19, enrolled during active disease. The donor label of this sample is uncertain. CDR3 residues: CASRDSGSPLHF. CDR3 sequence (DNA): TGTGCCAGCCGGGACAGTGGTTCACCCCTCCACTTT.